Listed here are 16 T cell receptor beta chains from one sample, sequenced in a study of shared clonotypes between healthy human individuals. The method was immunoSEQ multiplex PCR; TCRdb's version includes in-frame clones alone and lacks a portion of them. The table has fewer than 600,000 clones, around 75% seen once. Source material: PBMCs. The receptor source for this set is a woman aged 40 to 49 in good health. Some clones in this sample may be carry-over from other donors' samples.

The chain carries TRBV9 and TRBJ2-5; unclear D gene. Between the trimmed V and J ends, which lost 4 bases and 0 bases, there was a span of 16 bases. Germline V gene lookup returns CDR1 SGDLS and CDR2 YYNGEE. CDR3 size: 16 residues. The CDR3 nucleotides are TGTGCCAGCAGCCCACGTGGCTCCCTGTACCAAGAGACCCAGTACTTC. Its translation: CASSPRGSLYQETQYF.

By sample share, this clone is medium-sized. This CDR3 is CASSFLRYSPYEQYF. As DNA, the CDR3 is TGTGCCAGCAGTTTCCTCCGCTACTCACCCTACGAGCAGTACTTC. The rearrangement links TRBV7-3 to TRBJ2-7; D call uncertain. Looked up from germline, CDR1 is SGHTA and CDR2 is FQGTGA. This CDR3 contains 15 residues. V was trimmed by 6 bases and J by 2 bases, leaving 17 bases between them. Filled out from reference TRBV7-3 and TRBJ2-7, the complete variable domain reads GAGVSQTPSNKVTEKGKYVELRCDPISGHTALYWYRQSLGQGPEFLIYFQGTGAADDSGLPNDRFFAVRPEGSVSTLKIQRTERGDSAVYLCASSFLRYSPYEQYFGPGTRLTVT.

The chain carries TRBV29-1 and TRBJ2-1; maybe TRBD1 (8 bases). This CDR3 spans 16 amino acids. Germline-derived CDR1 and CDR2 are SQVTM and ANQGSEA. Between the trimmed V and J ends, which lost 0 bases and 2 bases, there was a span of 14 bases. CDR3 DNA sequence: TGCAGCGTTGAAGATCCACAGGGGGGGACCTACAATGAGCAGTTCTTC. Translating gives CSVEDPQGGTYNEQFF.

The chain is built from TRBV11-2 and TRBJ2-5; no firm D call. Looked up from germline, CDR1 is SGHAT and CDR2 is FQNNGV. V lost 2 bases, J lost 2 bases, and 6 bases lay in between. This CDR3 contains 13 residues. The CDR3 DNA reads as TGTGCCAGCAGCTTAAGCTCGCAAGAGACCCAGTACTTC. Translated: CASSLSSQETQYF.

This clone occurred once. V gene TRBV29-1 combines with J gene TRBJ2-5; unclear D gene. The J call could be wrong; TRBJ2-7 is a better fit for the DNA end. Germline-derived CDR1 and CDR2 are SQVTM and ANQGSEA. The CDR3 length is 12 residues. CDR3 nucleotide sequence: TGCAGCGTGGAGAACTACCGATACGAGCAGTACTTC. Translation: CSVENYRYEQYF.

The J gene is TRBJ2-2, the V gene TRBV6-6, with TRBD2 matching over 9 bases. This CDR3 is built from 16 residues. Germline CDR1 is MNHNY and CDR2 is SVGAGI (reference sequence). V shed 0 bases and J 1 base; nucleotides not matched to a gene: 0. CDR3 sequence reads: CASSYSSGRNTGELFF. CDR3 coding DNA: TGTGCCAGCAGTTACTCTAGCGGGAGGAACACCGGGGAGCTGTTTTTT.

This rearrangement joins TRBV5-6 to TRBJ2-1; D is uncertain. The V and J ends lost 2 bases and 0 bases respectively, with 9 bases between them. Germline CDR1 and CDR2: SGHDT and YYEEEE. The CDR3 is 15 residues long. CDR3 in DNA: TGTGCCAGCAGCTTTTGGGCACGCTCCTACAATGAGCAGTTCTTC. Protein: CASSFWARSYNEQFF.

This chain joins TRBV7-2 and TRBJ2-1; D is ambiguous. In germline, CDR1 is SGHTA, CDR2 FQGNSA. The V and J ends lost 5 bases and 7 bases respectively, with 15 bases between them. The CDR3 extends over 14 amino acids. The CDR3 loop is CASSLSGSWNEQFF. The CDR3 DNA reads TGTGCCAGCAGCCTATCGGGCTCGTGGAATGAGCAGTTCTTC.

This rearrangement joins TRBV10-3 to TRBJ2-5; TRBD1 agrees at 8 bases. The DNA end is a closer match to TRBJ2-7, so the J assignment may be wrong. The CDR3 is 17 amino acids. CDR1 is ENHRY, CDR2 SYGVKD, per germline. CDR3 loop: CAISGGGDRRSSYEQYF. For the CDR3, the DNA is TGTGCCATCAGTGGAGGTGGGGACAGGAGAAGCTCCTACGAGCAGTACTTC.

Only one count was recorded for this clone. V is TRBV18 and J is TRBJ2-2; 8 bases are shared with TRBD2. The CDR3 is made up of 14 amino acids. J gave up 4 bases and V 5 bases, and 3 bases lay outside the gene matches. Germline-derived CDR1 and CDR2 are KGHSH and LQKENI. Here the CDR3 DNA reads TGTGCCAGCTCAAGACTAGCGAGCACCGGGGAGCTGTTTTTT. Its translation: CASSRLASTGELFF.

This clone was picked up one time. The chain joins TRBV5-1 to TRBJ2-1, with D uncertain. V lost 0 bases to trimming and J lost 2 bases, with 9 bases between them. The V gene's germline CDR1 is SGHRS and CDR2 YFSETQ. The length of the CDR3 is 15 residues. CDR3 in amino acids: CASSLAAATYNEQFF. In DNA form, the CDR3 reads TGCGCCAGCAGCTTGGCCGCAGCAACCTACAATGAGCAGTTCTTC.

This chain links TRBV28 with TRBJ1-2; 8 bases agree with TRBD1. Germline V CDR1 and CDR2: MDHEN, SYDVKM. CDR3 size: 14 residues. The trim removed 5 bases at V and 5 bases at J, leaving 7 bases unmatched. The CDR3 DNA reads TGTGCCAGCAGTCCGAGACAGGGGCCGTATGGCTACACCTTC. It specifies CASSPRQGPYGYTF.

V and J are TRBV29-1 and TRBJ1-1, with TRBD1 as a possible D gene (6 bases). The CDR3 length is 10 residues. Trimming removed 7 bases at V and 10 bases at J, with 13 bases between. Germline CDR1 SQVTM, CDR2 ANQGSEA. The CDR3 region has the DNA TGCAGCGCCTCAGGGGACGGAGCTTTCTTT. Protein product: CSASGDGAFF.

With regard to this clone: One end of the junction fails to match germline, which may point to a read error. V is TRBV4-2 and J is TRBJ2-1; the D gene is possibly TRBD2 (5 bases). CDR3 length: 15 residues. Germline V lookup: CDR1 LGHNA, CDR2 YNFKEQ. The CDR3 is CAGSQDRTSGNEQFF. The CDR3 region has the DNA TGTGCCGGCAGCCAAGATAGAACTAGTGGCAATGAGCAGTTCTTC.

This chain connects TRBV6-6 to TRBJ1-1, with 9 nucleotides matching TRBD1. Germline CDR1 MNHNY, CDR2 SVGAGI (reference sequence). CDR3 size: 16 residues. The V and J ends lost 2 bases and 5 bases, in that order; junction bases with no gene match: 9. CDR3 nucleotides: TGTGCCAGCAGTTACCCACAGACAGGGGGGAGGACTGAAGCTTTCTTT. Translating it yields CASSYPQTGGRTEAFF.

The chain couples TRBV5-1 to TRBJ2-7; 7 bases line up with TRBD1. Trimming cost V 3 bases and J 2 bases; bases outside gene matches: 5. CDR1 SGHRS and CDR2 YFSETQ come from the germline V gene. CDR3 length equals 14 residues. The CDR3 region is CASSSSGTAYEQYF. The CDR3 region has the DNA TGCGCCAGCAGCTCGTCCGGGACAGCCTACGAGCAGTACTTC.